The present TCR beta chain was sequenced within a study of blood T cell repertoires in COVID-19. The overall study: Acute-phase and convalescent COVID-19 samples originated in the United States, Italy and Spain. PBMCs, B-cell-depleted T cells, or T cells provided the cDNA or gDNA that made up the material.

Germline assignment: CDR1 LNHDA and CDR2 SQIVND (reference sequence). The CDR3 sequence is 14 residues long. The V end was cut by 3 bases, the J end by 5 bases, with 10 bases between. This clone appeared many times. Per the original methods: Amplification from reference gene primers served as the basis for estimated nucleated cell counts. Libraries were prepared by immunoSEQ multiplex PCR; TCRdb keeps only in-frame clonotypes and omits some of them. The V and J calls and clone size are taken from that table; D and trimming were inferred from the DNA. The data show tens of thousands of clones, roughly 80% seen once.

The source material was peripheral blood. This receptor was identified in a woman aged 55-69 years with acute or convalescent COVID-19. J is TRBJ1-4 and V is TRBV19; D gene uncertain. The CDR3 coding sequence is TGTGCCAGTAGTATTTTCAGATTCAATGAAAAACTGTTTTTT. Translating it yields CASSIFRFNEKLFF. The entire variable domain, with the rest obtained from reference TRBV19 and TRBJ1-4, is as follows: DGGITQSPKYLFRKEGQNVTLSCEQNLNHDAMYWYRQDPGQGLRLIYYSQIVNDFQKGDIAEGYSVSREKKESFPLTVTSAQKNPTAFYLCASSIFRFNEKLFFGSGTQLSVL.